These 22 T cell receptor beta chains were all obtained from the same sample, sequenced in a study of Ad26.COV2.S vaccination and SARS-CoV-2 variants (dated by TCRdb to about 2021). Libraries were prepared through the immunoSEQ multiplex PCR assay. Not all clones reach the TCRdb copy of this immuneACCESS table, which keeps in-frame sequences only. Checked studies attribute under half of the gap to unresolved V genes and leave the rest unexplained. This sample gives roughly 320,000 clones in total; 70% to 90% of them show up just once. Around 2% of the sample is taken by the ten largest. Taken with the paper, the label for treatment or condition translates to: about 20 received Ad26.COV2.S at low or high dose, single or two shots; roughly five received placebo; per-sample allocation not given. Repertoires of vaccine and placebo recipients were sequenced from samples collected on day 63 after the first injection.

The sequencing used peripheral blood, collected in a trial of Ad26.COV2.S vaccine versus placebo. These receptors came from a person aged 18-65 years who received the Ad26.COV2.S COVID-19 vaccine or a placebo.

V usage is TRBV7-9 and J usage is TRBJ1-1; perhaps TRBD1 as D (5 bases). Germline values: CDR1 SEHNR, CDR2 FQNEAQ (reference sequence). The CDR3 is 15 residues long. Trimming took 6 bases from V and 0 from J, leaving 14 bases between them. The CDR3 sequence is CASRPREGVNTEAFF. Written as DNA, the CDR3 is TGTGCCAGCAGGCCCAGGGAGGGAGTGAACACTGAAGCTTTCTTT. The complete variable domain, with remaining parts taken from reference TRBV7-9 and TRBJ1-1, reads DTGVSQNPRHKITKRGQNVTFRCDPISEHNRLYWYRQTLGQGPEFLTYFQNEAQLEKSRLLSDRFSAERPKGSFSTLEIQRTEQGDSAMYLCASRPREGVNTEAFFGQGTRLTVV.

The chain joins TRBV9 to TRBJ1-3; 8 nucleotides align to TRBD1. The CDR3 covers 15 residues. Germline CDR1 SGDLS, CDR2 YYNGEE. Trimming cost V 0 bases and J 8 bases; bases outside gene matches: 7. This CDR3 is CASSVGRTGRDTIYF. The CDR3 region has the DNA TGTGCCAGCAGCGTAGGACGGACAGGGAGGGACACCATATATTTT.

This clone was seen a single time. This rearrangement joins TRBV4-2 to TRBJ2-3; D not certain. This CDR3 has 13 residues. Germline-derived CDR1 and CDR2 are LGHNA and YNFKEQ. V was shortened by 3 bases and J by 5 bases, with 9 bases between the two germline ends. The CDR3 nucleotides read TGTGCCAGCAGCCAGGAAACCCGAGATACGCAGTATTTT. Its translation is CASSQETRDTQYF.

The CDR3 is CASSDQVPSNQPQHF. DNA of the CDR3: TGTGCCAGCAGTGACCAGGTTCCTAGCAATCAGCCCCAGCATTTT. The genes are TRBV6-1 and TRBJ1-5, with D hard to call. V lost 3 bases to trimming and J lost 0 bases, with 9 bases between them. The CDR3 has 15 residues. From germline, CDR1 is MNHNS and CDR2 SASEGT.

This clone is a singleton in its sample. The genes are TRBV11-3 and TRBJ2-3, with 13 bases identical to TRBD2. Germline lookup yields CDR1 SGHNT and CDR2 YENEEA. Trimming took 5 bases from V and 0 from J; bases not matched to a gene: 8. The CDR3 sequence is 18 residues long. CDR3 region: CASSQRLAGGYSTDTQYF. CDR3 nucleotides: TGTGCCAGCAGCCAAAGACTAGCGGGGGGTTATAGCACAGATACGCAGTATTTT. The variable domain in full, completed from reference TRBV11-3 and TRBJ2-3, reads EAGVVQSPRYKIIEKKQPVAFWCNPISGHNTLYWYLQNLGQGPELLIRYENEEAVDDSQLPKDRFSAERLKGVDSTLKIQPAELGDSAVYLCASSQRLAGGYSTDTQYFGPGTRLTVL.

The J gene is TRBJ2-5, the V gene TRBV5-1; the match to TRBD1 covers 11 bases. The CDR3 has 16 residues. Trimming removed 4 bases from V and 3 bases from J; junction bases left unmatched: 8. Germline V CDR1 and CDR2: SGHRS, YFSETQ. As DNA, the CDR3 is TGCGCCAGCAGCGCCGGACAGGGGGCTCCTAAAGAGACCCAGTACTTC. Amino acids: CASSAGQGAPKETQYF.

This chain connects TRBV29-1 to TRBJ1-5, with D unclear. V was cut by 7 bases and J by 4 bases, with 11 bases left in between. This CDR3 contains 12 residues. Germline-derived CDR1 and CDR2 are SQVTM and ANQGSEA. The CDR3 sequence is CSATNGNQPQHF. CDR3 in DNA: TGCAGCGCCACGAATGGGAATCAGCCCCAGCATTTT.

As DNA, the CDR3 is TGTGCCAGCAGCCAAGATAGGTCAGGTTCTGCTTTCTTT. Translated: CASSQDRSGSAFF. The chain recombines TRBV14 with TRBJ1-1; D not resolved. The CDR3 is made up of 13 amino acids. V was clipped by 0 bases and J by 11 bases, with 13 bases between them. Germline V lookup: CDR1 SGHDN, CDR2 FVKESK.

This clone has more than one count but fewer than ten. This chain joins TRBV28 and TRBJ1-6, with D possibly TRBD1 on 6 matching bases. This CDR3 is built from 17 residues. Germline CDR1 is MDHEN and CDR2 is SYDVKM. Trimming pared 10 bases from V and 7 bases from J, leaving 26 bases between. The CDR3 DNA reads TGTGCCACCCAAGGGGCGCGGGGGGGCGCGGGGAATTCACCCCTCCACTTT. Its translation: CATQGARGGAGNSPLHF.

The rearrangement joins TRBV9 to TRBJ1-2; TRBD1 matches 7 bases. V gave up 1 base and J gave up 7 bases; unmatched junction bases: 7. Germline loops: CDR1 SGDLS, CDR2 YYNGEE. This CDR3 region has 14 residues. CDR3 protein: CASSVRQGVGGYTF. For the CDR3, the DNA is TGTGCCAGCAGCGTAAGACAGGGCGTGGGTGGCTACACCTTC. The full variable domain, in which reference TRBV9 and TRBJ1-2 provide the parts outside the CDR3, is DSGVTQTPKHLITATGQRVTLRCSPRSGDLSVYWYQQSLDQGLQFLIQYYNGEERAKGNILERFSAQQFPDLHSELNLSSLELGDSALYFCASSVRQGVGGYTFGSGTRLTVV.

This clone was observed once. This rearrangement joins TRBV10-3 to TRBJ1-2; 8 bases match TRBD1. The ends lost 2 bases at V and 4 bases at J; junction bases unmatched: 6. The CDR3 runs 15 residues. CDR1 is ENHRY, CDR2 SYGVKD, per germline. This chain's CDR3 is CAISEQGARGYGYTF. Written as DNA, the CDR3 is TGTGCCATCAGTGAGCAGGGGGCTCGGGGCTATGGCTACACCTTC.

This clone was seen more than once but under ten times. The chain couples TRBV6-4 to TRBJ2-5; tentative D call: TRBD1 (5 bases). V was pared by 10 bases and J by 0 bases, with 9 bases between. CDR3 length: 12 amino acids. Germline CDR1 MRHNA, CDR2 SNTAGT. The CDR3 reads CATRTNQETQYF. CDR3 DNA sequence: TGTGCCACACGGACAAACCAAGAGACCCAGTACTTC.

This rearrangement joins TRBV4-1 to TRBJ1-1; D not certain. The germline V gene has CDR1 MGHRA and CDR2 YSYEKL. V dropped 4 bases and J dropped 4 bases, with 13 bases sitting between them. This CDR3 has 14 residues. The CDR3 is CASSPSRRTTEAFF. The CDR3 nucleotides are TGCGCCAGCAGCCCTTCTAGGAGAACCACTGAAGCTTTCTTT.

The rearrangement joins TRBV5-4 to TRBJ2-3; D not resolved. V was cut by 0 bases and J by 4 bases, with 15 bases left in between. The CDR3 has 16 residues. Germline loops: CDR1 SGHNT, CDR2 YYREEE (reference sequence). The CDR3 DNA reads TGTGCCAGCAGCTTGGGACAAACGATTACCCCAGATACGCAGTATTTT. Translation: CASSLGQTITPDTQYF.

The chain links TRBV6-5 to TRBJ2-5; no firm D call. CDR1 and CDR2 from the germline V gene are MNHEY and SVGAGI. V shed 6 bases and J shed 5 bases, with 10 bases lying between them. The CDR3 extends over 12 amino acids. The CDR3 bases are TGTGCCAGCAGCCTGAGAAGGGAGACCCAGTACTTC. Its protein product is CASSLRRETQYF.

The chain joins TRBV4-2 to TRBJ2-6; D is unresolved. Germline loops: CDR1 LGHNA, CDR2 YNFKEQ. This CDR3 is 15 amino acids long. Trimming shortened V by 0 bases and J by 1 base, and 4 bases separated the two germline ends. Here the CDR3 DNA reads TGTGCCAGCAGCCAAGAGGGGTCTGGGGCCAACGTCCTGACTTTC. This gives the protein CASSQEGSGANVLTF.

This clone is a singleton in its sample. The V call is TRBV28, the J call TRBJ1-2, with D possibly being TRBD1 (6 bases). CDR1 MDHEN and CDR2 SYDVKM come from the germline V gene. V dropped 6 bases and J dropped 4 bases, with 15 bases sitting between them. CDR3 size: 14 residues. This CDR3 is CASSRQGYAYGYTF. CDR3 bases: TGTGCCAGCAGCCGCCAGGGGTATGCCTATGGCTACACCTTC.

About this clone: The same CDR3 can be traced to other DNA sequences in this sample. The genes are TRBV27 and TRBJ1-1; D ambiguous. CDR3 length: 13 residues. CDR1 and CDR2 (germline): MNHEY, SMNVEV (reference sequence). Trimming shortened V by 2 bases and J by 1 base, and 5 bases separated the two germline ends. CDR3 DNA sequence: TGTGCCAGCAGTTTAAGGAGGAACACTGAAGCTTTCTTT. It yields the protein CASSLRRNTEAFF.

This chain joins TRBV2 and TRBJ1-5; D ambiguous. Germline-derived CDR1 and CDR2 are SNHLY and FYNNEI. The CDR3 runs 13 residues. The V end was cut by 3 bases, the J end by 6 bases, with 9 bases between. The CDR3: CASSEDGFQPQHF. DNA for the CDR3: TGTGCCAGCAGTGAGGACGGCTTTCAGCCCCAGCATTTT.

This clone has a single count. The chain recombines TRBV6-5 with TRBJ1-4, with a possible D match to TRBD1 (6 bases). This CDR3 region has 16 residues. Germline CDR1 is MNHEY and CDR2 is SVGAGI. V lost 0 bases to trimming and J lost 3 bases, with 11 bases between them. CDR3 nucleotides: TGTGCCAGCAGTTACTCGAACGGGGGCTCTAATGAAAAACTGTTTTTT. Translation: CASSYSNGGSNEKLFF.

The V call is TRBV27, the J call TRBJ2-1; 8 bases align to TRBD1. Unmatched junction bases numbered 3, after V lost 5 bases and J lost 0 bases. Germline V gene data show CDR1 as MNHEY and CDR2 as SMNVEV (reference sequence). The CDR3 is 15 amino acids. This chain's CDR3 is CASSPGQDSYNEQFF. CDR3 coding DNA: TGTGCCAGCAGTCCGGGACAGGACTCCTACAATGAGCAGTTCTTC.

The J gene is TRBJ2-1, the V gene TRBV7-6, with D possibly TRBD2 on 6 matching bases. The germline V gene encodes CDR1 SGHVS and CDR2 FNYEAQ. The length of the CDR3 is 15 residues. With 5 bases removed from V and 10 bases from J, the gap between germline ends came to 21 bases. CDR3 sequence: CASSTGTAPFGEQFF. CDR3 bases: TGTGCCAGCAGCACCGGGACTGCCCCCTTCGGGGAGCAGTTCTTC.